The clone carrying this T cell receptor beta chain has at least ten counts. Its antigen is still unknown. Relying on iRepertoire HTBI primers and Arm-PCR of CDR3 regions, the team built TCR beta libraries. Each CDR3 protein gets one entry after TCRdb re-called the multiplex PCR reads with MiXCR. The sample has some 500,000 distinct CDR3 sequences, less than 15% seen once. The data are from a study of regulatory T cells in long-lasting Graves disease. The time point here: newly diagnosed GD, antithyroid drugs for less than 3 months. TCR sequences were obtained from RNA taken from PBMCs. Study-wide results and caveats: Study of thyroid tissue was not done, with only peripheral blood studied.

This CDR3 contains 10 residues. The germline CDR1 and CDR2 sequences are SEHNR and FQNEAQ (reference sequence). With 6 bases removed from V and 3 bases from J, the gap between germline ends came to 3 bases. This same sample was also taken into another study, of T cells in Graves' hyperthyroidism and ophthalmopathy.

The rearrangement links TRBV7-9 to TRBJ2-7; D remains ambiguous. The origin of this receptor is a man between 25 and 39 years old with Graves disease. The specimen comprised peripheral blood mononuclear cells (PBMCs), sampled at new diagnosis, from a patient treated with antithyroid drugs. The CDR3 loop is CASRIYEQYF. The CDR3 DNA reads as TGTGCCAGCAGAATCTACGAGCAGTACTTC.